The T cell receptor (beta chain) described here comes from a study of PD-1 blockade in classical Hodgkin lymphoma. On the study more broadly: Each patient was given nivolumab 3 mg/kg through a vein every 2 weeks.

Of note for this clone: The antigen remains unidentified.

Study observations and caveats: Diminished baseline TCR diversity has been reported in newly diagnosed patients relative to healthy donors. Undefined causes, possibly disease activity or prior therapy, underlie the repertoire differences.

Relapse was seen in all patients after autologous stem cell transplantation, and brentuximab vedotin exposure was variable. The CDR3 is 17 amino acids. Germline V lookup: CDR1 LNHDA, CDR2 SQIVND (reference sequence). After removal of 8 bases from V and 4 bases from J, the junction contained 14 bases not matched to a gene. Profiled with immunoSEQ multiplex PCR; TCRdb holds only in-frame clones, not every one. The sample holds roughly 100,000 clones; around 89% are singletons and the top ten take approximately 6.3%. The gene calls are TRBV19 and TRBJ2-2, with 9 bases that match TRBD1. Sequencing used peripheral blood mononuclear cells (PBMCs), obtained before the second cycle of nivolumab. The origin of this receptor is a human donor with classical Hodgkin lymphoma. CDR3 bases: TGTGCCAGTTTGGGACAGGGCGATGTTTTGCGCACCGGGGAGCTGTTTTTT. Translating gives CASLGQGDVLRTGELFF.